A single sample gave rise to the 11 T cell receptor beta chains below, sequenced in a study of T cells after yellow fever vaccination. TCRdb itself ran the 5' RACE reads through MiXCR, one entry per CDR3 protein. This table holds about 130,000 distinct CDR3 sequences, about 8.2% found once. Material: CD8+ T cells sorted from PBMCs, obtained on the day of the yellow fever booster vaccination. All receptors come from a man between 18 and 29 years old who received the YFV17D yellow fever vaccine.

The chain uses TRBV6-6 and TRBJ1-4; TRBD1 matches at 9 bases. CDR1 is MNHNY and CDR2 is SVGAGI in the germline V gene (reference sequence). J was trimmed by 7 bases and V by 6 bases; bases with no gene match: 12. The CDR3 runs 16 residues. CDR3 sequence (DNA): TGTGCCAGCAGAGAGTTTCCCGGGACAGGGTCTGAAAAACTGTTTTTT. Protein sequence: CASREFPGTGSEKLFF.

The CDR3 coding sequence is TGCAGCGTTCCCAGCGACGGGGAGCTGTTTTTT. It encodes CSVPSDGELFF. The chain recombines TRBV29-1 with TRBJ2-2; D is unclear. Trimming left V 5 bases short and J 7 bases short, with 8 bases between. CDR1 is SQVTM, CDR2 ANQGSEA, per germline. The CDR3 length is 11 residues.

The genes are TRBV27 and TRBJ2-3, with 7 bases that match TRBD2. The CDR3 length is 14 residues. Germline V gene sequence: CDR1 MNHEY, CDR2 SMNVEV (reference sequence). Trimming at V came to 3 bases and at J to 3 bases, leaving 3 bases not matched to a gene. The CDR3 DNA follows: TGTGCCAGCAGTTTCCGACTAGCTACAGATACGCAGTATTTT. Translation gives CASSFRLATDTQYF.

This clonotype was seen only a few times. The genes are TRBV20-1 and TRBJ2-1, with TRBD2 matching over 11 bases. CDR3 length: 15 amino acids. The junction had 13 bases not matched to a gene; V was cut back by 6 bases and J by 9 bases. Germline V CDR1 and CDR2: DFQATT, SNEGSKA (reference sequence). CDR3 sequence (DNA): TGCAGTGCGCCCAGTGAGACTAGCGGGGTGTGTGAGCAGTTCTTC. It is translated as CSAPSETSGVCEQFF.

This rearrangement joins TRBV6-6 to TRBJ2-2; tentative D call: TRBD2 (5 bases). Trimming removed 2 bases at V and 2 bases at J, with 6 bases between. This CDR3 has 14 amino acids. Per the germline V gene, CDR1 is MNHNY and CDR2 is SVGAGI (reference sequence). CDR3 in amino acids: CASSYRTNTGELFF. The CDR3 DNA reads TGTGCCAGCAGTTACCGGACTAACACCGGGGAGCTGTTTTTT.

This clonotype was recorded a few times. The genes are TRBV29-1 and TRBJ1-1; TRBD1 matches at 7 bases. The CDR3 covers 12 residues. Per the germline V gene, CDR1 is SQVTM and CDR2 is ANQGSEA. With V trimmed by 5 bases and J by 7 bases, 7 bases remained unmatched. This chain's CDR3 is CSVRQGWDEAFF. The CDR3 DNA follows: TGCAGCGTTAGACAGGGTTGGGATGAAGCTTTCTTT.

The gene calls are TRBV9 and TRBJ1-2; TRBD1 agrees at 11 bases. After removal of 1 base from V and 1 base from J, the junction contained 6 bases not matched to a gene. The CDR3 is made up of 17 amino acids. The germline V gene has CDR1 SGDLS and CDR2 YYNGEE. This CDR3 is CASSVWTGGAGNYGYTF. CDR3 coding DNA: TGTGCCAGCAGCGTATGGACAGGGGGCGCGGGTAACTATGGCTACACCTTC.

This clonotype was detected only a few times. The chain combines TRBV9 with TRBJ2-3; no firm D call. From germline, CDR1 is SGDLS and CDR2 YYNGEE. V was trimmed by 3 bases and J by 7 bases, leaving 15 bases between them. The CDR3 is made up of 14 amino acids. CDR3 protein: CASSAPSPGNTQYF. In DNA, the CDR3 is TGTGCCAGCAGCGCACCCTCCCCCGGCAATACGCAGTATTTT. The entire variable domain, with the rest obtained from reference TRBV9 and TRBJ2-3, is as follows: DSGVTQTPKHLITATGQRVTLRCSPRSGDLSVYWYQQSLDQGLQFLIQYYNGEERAKGNILERFSAQQFPDLHSELNLSSLELGDSALYFCASSAPSPGNTQYFGPGTRLTVL.

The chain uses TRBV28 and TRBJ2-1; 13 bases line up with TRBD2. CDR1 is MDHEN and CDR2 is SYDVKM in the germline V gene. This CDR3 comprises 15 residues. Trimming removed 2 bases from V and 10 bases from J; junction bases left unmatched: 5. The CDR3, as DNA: TGTGCCAGCAGTTTAGGGACTAGCGGGGTTTCCGAGCAGTTCTTC. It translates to CASSLGTSGVSEQFF. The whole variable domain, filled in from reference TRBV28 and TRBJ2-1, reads DVKVTQSSRYLVKRTGEKVFLECVQDMDHENMFWYRQDPGLGLRLIYFSYDVKMKEKGDIPEGYSVSREKKERFSLILESASTNQTSMYLCASSLGTSGVSEQFFGPGTRLTVL.

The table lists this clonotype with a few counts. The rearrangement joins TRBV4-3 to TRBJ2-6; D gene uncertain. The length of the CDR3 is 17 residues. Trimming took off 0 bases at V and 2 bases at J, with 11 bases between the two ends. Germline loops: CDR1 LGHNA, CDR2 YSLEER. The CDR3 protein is CASSQDEAVPGANVLTF. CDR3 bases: TGCGCCAGCAGCCAAGACGAGGCGGTGCCTGGGGCCAACGTCCTGACTTTC.

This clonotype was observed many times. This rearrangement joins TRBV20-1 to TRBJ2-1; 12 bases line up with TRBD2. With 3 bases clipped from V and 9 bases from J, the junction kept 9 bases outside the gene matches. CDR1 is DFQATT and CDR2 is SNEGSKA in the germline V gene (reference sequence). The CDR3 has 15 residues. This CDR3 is CSASLASGGAAEQFF. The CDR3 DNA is TGCAGTGCTAGTCTGGCTAGCGGGGGGGCCGCTGAGCAGTTCTTC.